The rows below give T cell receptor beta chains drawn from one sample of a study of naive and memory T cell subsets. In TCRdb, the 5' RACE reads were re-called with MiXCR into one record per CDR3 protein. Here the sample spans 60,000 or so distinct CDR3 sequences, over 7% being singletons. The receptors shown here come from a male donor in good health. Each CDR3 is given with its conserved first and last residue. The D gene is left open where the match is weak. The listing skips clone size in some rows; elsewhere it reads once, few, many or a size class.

TGCGCCAGCAGCTCCGGGACAGGGGCCACGACGGAGGAGACCCAGTACTTC	CASSSGTGATTEETQYF	TRBJ2-5	few	TRBV5-1	TRBD1
TGCGCCAGCAGCTTTCTAGGGAGAGTCGTAGATACGCAGTATTTT	CASSFLGRVVDTQYF	TRBJ2-3	many	TRBV5-1	-
TGTGCCAGCAGTTATGAAAGGAGGGACACTGAAGCTTTCTTT	CASSYERRDTEAFF	TRBJ1-1	few	TRBV6-5	-
TGCGCCAGCAGCTTGAGGAGAACAGATACGCAGTATTTT	CASSLRRTDTQYF	TRBJ2-3	-	TRBV5-1	-
TGTGCCAGCAGCTTAGCCCAGCGGGAGGTTTGGGAGACCCAGTACTTC	CASSLAQREVWETQYF	TRBJ2-5	few	TRBV11-1	TRBD2
TGCAGTGCTACCACTAGCATACAGACCCAGTACTTC	CSATTSIQTQYF	TRBJ2-5	few	TRBV20-1	-
TGTGCCAGCAGCCCCCCCCCAGGGGCCACTGAAGCTTTCTTT	CASSPPPGATEAFF	TRBJ1-1	few	TRBV11-2	-
TGTGCCAGCTCACCGGGACGCCCGAGGGGCAATCAGCCCCAGCATTTT	CASSPGRPRGNQPQHF	TRBJ1-5	many	TRBV18	-
TGTGCCAGCTCACCGGAGGATACGCAGTATTTT	CASSPEDTQYF	TRBJ2-3	many	TRBV18	-
TGTGCCAGCAGAGGACAATGGGTCGAGACCCAGTACTTC	CASRGQWVETQYF	TRBJ2-5	few	TRBV6-1	-
TGTGCCAGCAGCCCCCTCGGCCTAGCGGGGAACACCGGGGAGCTGTTTTTT	CASSPLGLAGNTGELFF	TRBJ2-2	few	TRBV11-2	TRBD2